This TCR beta chain originates from a study of vaccination effects on CD4 cells after COVID-19. Study-wide background: Subjects were given two BNT162b2 or mRNA-1273 vaccine doses.

Clones were read by immunoSEQ multiplex PCR, and TCRdb kept only the in-frame ones, dropping some. The table has about 79,000 clones, approximately 81% seen once. This clone appeared a few times. Its antigen is still unknown. Antigen-specific CD4+ T cells expanded by the ViraFEST assay with viral peptide pools were then sequenced. With 9 to 11 days of culture completed, CD4+ T cells were isolated. The researchers cultured some 2.1 million PBMC per well with 8.5 to 10 IU/ml IL-2 and roughly 9.2 ug/ml peptides. V was trimmed by 0 bases and J by 1 base, leaving 13 bases between them. Germline loops: CDR1 SGHRS, CDR2 YFSETQ. This CDR3 has 16 residues. Findings of the study overall: Only a single clone (1 of 255 vaccine-induced clones in healthy vaccinees) cross-reacted with common cold coronaviruses.

This material consisted of CD4+ T cells from PBMCs cultured with HCoV-229E spike peptides, taken before COVID-19 vaccination. The chain employs TRBV5-1 and TRBJ1-1, with a weak D call TRBD1 (5 bases). The TCR originated in a human donor who received a COVID-19 vaccine. The CDR3 is CASSLVPGTKNTEAFF. In DNA form, the CDR3 reads TGCGCCAGCAGCTTGGTCCCCGGGACTAAGAACACTGAAGCTTTCTTT.